The T cell receptor beta chain under discussion was sequenced for a study of T-cell reconstitution after alpha-beta-depleted transplantation in children. Findings and limits, study-wide: Several hundred expanded graft clones reportedly were the source of alpha-beta T cells about two months after transplant.

The authors prepared the TCRbeta library with unique molecular identifiers. In TCRdb, the PCR reads were re-called with MiXCR into one record per CDR3 protein. Here the sample spans roughly 50,000 distinct CDR3 sequences, 44% being singletons. CDR1 and CDR2 from the germline V gene are SGHDT and YYEEEE. V shed 7 bases and J shed 5 bases, with 15 bases lying between them. The CDR3 covers 13 residues. This clonotype has only a few counts. Its specificity is unknown. The V call is TRBV5-6, the J call TRBJ1-1; D perhaps matches TRBD1 (5 bases). Sequences were derived from PBMCs, mostly from graft donor cells, sampled 360 days after TCRalphabeta/CD19-depleted stem cell transplant. This sequence originates from a male patient under 18 who had a stem cell transplant for acute lymphoblastic leukemia, so the T cells may come from the graft donor. CDR3 in amino acids: CASLGPRETEAFF. The CDR3 DNA reads as TGTGCCAGCTTGGGGCCCCGAGAGACTGAAGCTTTCTTT.